This TCR beta chain was obtained from a study of blood T cell repertoires in COVID-19. Study context: There were acute and convalescent COVID-19 samples, and they came from the United States, Italy and Spain. Sources were T cells, B-cell-depleted T cells, or PBMCs; the material itself was cDNA or gDNA.

The authors' processing: Reference gene primers were amplified, and this amplification served to estimate nucleated cell counts. The method was immunoSEQ multiplex PCR; TCRdb's version includes in-frame clones alone and lacks a portion of them. The V and J calls and the clone size are those of that table, but D and trimming were determined from the DNA. This table has 100,000 to 120,000 clones, over 80% appearing once. CDR3 length equals 15 residues. The germline V gene encodes CDR1 SGHAT and CDR2 FQNNGV. Trimming took 3 bases from V and 0 from J, leaving 12 bases between them. The J gene is TRBJ2-7, the V gene TRBV11-2, with a tentative D call TRBD1 (7 bases). This receptor was taken from a woman in her 70s with acute or convalescent COVID-19. Sequences were obtained from peripheral blood. The CDR3 sequence: CASSFPGGISYEQYF. The CDR3 coding sequence is TGTGCCAGCAGCTTCCCAGGGGGGATCTCCTACGAGCAGTACTTC.